This TCR beta chain derives from a study of T-cell memory formation after mild COVID-19. Regarding the study as a whole: Unconfirmed was the SARS-CoV-2 specificity of second-wave clones that peaked on day 37. Cross-reactive memory appears to have joined, as suggested by some responding clones showing up in pre-infection memory. Contracting clones from day 15 to 85 showed balanced CD4/CD8; later expanders favored CD4+.

About this clonotype itself: Its antigen is not known.

Each CDR3 protein is one row after TCRdb ran MiXCR on the 5' RACE reads. The sample lists 300,000 to 400,000 distinct CDR3 sequences, roughly 20% occurring once. CDR1 is SGHRS, CDR2 YFSETQ, per germline. The CDR3 loop spans 17 amino acids. The V segment lost 3 bases and the J segment 3 bases; nucleotides outside the gene matches: 15. The sample was PBMCs or a T cell subset sorted from them (not recorded which). The J gene is TRBJ2-7, the V gene TRBV5-1; 7 positions match TRBD2. The sequence derives from an adult woman who had mild COVID-19 (a few samples of this study predate the infection). Cell type and time point are not known. DNA of the CDR3: TGCGCCAGCAGCTCCAGACCAATCGGGGAGGGTAGCTACGAGCAGTACTTC. Translating gives CASSSRPIGEGSYEQYF.